These 23 T cell receptor beta chains came from one sample sequenced in a study of blood T cell repertoires in COVID-19. Some clones are missing from TCRdb's copy, which holds only in-frame ones; the method was immunoSEQ multiplex PCR. The data hold some 170,000 clones, with about four fifths observed a single time. Material: peripheral blood. Receptors originate from a man in his sixties with active or convalescent COVID-19.

The chain uses TRBV12-2 and TRBJ1-6; the DNA was not used to check the table's D call, TRBD1. TRBV12-2 is classified as a pseudogene. This CDR3 region has 18 residues. Written as DNA, the CDR3 is TGTGCAAGTCGCCGTTCACCGGGACAGGGCAGTCGCAATTCACCCCTCCACTTT. Translated: CASRRSPGQGSRNSPLHF.

This chain links TRBV5-1 with TRBJ1-3; D may be TRBD1 (6 bases). The ends were cut back, 4 bases at V and 0 bases at J, with 8 bases in the middle. Germline V lookup: CDR1 SGHRS, CDR2 YFSETQ. The CDR3 loop spans 14 amino acids. CDR3 amino acids: CASSPGHSGNTIYF. The CDR3 DNA is TGCGCCAGCAGCCCGGGACACTCTGGAAACACCATATATTTT.

The chain joins TRBV10-3 to TRBJ1-6, with D perhaps TRBD1 (5 bases). Germline CDR1 is ENHRY and CDR2 is SYGVKD. With 6 bases removed from V and 6 bases from J, the gap between germline ends came to 12 bases. The CDR3 is 14 amino acids. This CDR3 reads CAISIQGGNSPLHF. CDR3 nucleotide sequence: TGTGCCATCAGCATTCAGGGAGGTAATTCACCCCTCCACTTT.

This clone was detected only a few times. This chain's CDR3 is CASSLVAGGRTDTQYF. The CDR3 nucleotides are TGTGCCAGCAGCTTAGTTGCGGGGGGCCGCACAGATACGCAGTATTTT. V and J are TRBV7-2 and TRBJ2-3, with 8 bases identical to TRBD2. The V and J ends lost 1 base and 1 base, in that order; junction bases with no gene match: 4. The CDR3 sequence is 16 residues long. Germline V gene sequence: CDR1 SGHTA, CDR2 FQGNSA.

The CDR3 loop is CASSLLDRVHEQYF. The CDR3 DNA reads TGCGCCAGCAGCTTGTTGGACAGGGTCCACGAGCAGTACTTC. This rearrangement joins TRBV5-1 to TRBJ2-7; 8 nucleotides agree with TRBD1. CDR1 is SGHRS and CDR2 is YFSETQ in the germline V gene. The CDR3 covers 14 residues. The J segment lost 5 bases and the V segment lost 1 base, leaving 5 bases of the junction unmatched.

CDR3 loop: CASSVSISGGSLIPETQYF. CDR3 DNA sequence: TGTGCCAGCAGCGTATCTATTAGCGGGGGTTCGTTGATTCCTGAGACCCAGTACTTC. The rearrangement links TRBV9 to TRBJ2-5; TRBD2 agrees at 9 bases. Unmatched junction bases numbered 18, after V lost 1 base and J lost 5 bases. The CDR3 contains 19 residues. Per the germline V gene, CDR1 is SGDLS and CDR2 is YYNGEE. Full variable domain (rest looked up from reference TRBV9 and TRBJ2-5): DSGVTQTPKHLITATGQRVTLRCSPRSGDLSVYWYQQSLDQGLQFLIQYYNGEERAKGNILERFSAQQFPDLHSELNLSSLELGDSALYFCASSVSISGGSLIPETQYFGPGTRLLVL.

V usage is TRBV3-1 (or the pseudogene TRBV3-2) and J usage is TRBJ2-1; a weak D match, TRBD1 (6 bases). This CDR3 spans 14 amino acids. The germline V and J ends were trimmed by 4 bases and 7 bases, with 14 bases remaining between them. CDR1 is LGHDT and CDR2 is YNNKEL in the germline V gene (reference sequence). CDR3 sequence (DNA): TGTGCCAGCAGCCTGATTACAGGGAATAATGAGCAGTTCTTC. This translates into CASSLITGNNEQFF.

This chain links TRBV24-1 with TRBJ2-1; TRBD1 aligns across 7 bases. The CDR3 has 14 amino acids. Trimming removed 4 bases from V and 8 bases from J; junction bases left unmatched: 7. Per the germline V gene, CDR1 is KGHDR and CDR2 is SFDVKD. DNA for the CDR3: TGTGCCACCAGTGAGCAGACAGGGAACGATGAGCAGTTCTTC. It translates to CATSEQTGNDEQFF.

The gene calls are TRBV11-2 and TRBJ1-3, with TRBD1 matching 7 bases. CDR3 length equals 16 residues. The V and J ends lost 5 bases and 0 bases, in that order; junction bases with no gene match: 7. In germline, CDR1 is SGHAT, CDR2 FQNNGV. The CDR3 DNA follows: TGTGCCAGCAGCCTGGGACAGCTTTCCTCTGGAAACACCATATATTTT. This translates into CASSLGQLSSGNTIYF.

This chain links TRBV18 with TRBJ1-1; D unclear. CDR3 length: 14 residues. The V and J ends lost 0 bases and 1 base respectively, with 6 bases between them. The germline CDR1 and CDR2 sequences are KGHSH and LQKENI. The CDR3 spells CASSPPNRNTEAFF. In DNA, the CDR3 is TGTGCCAGCTCACCACCGAACAGGAACACTGAAGCTTTCTTT.

The V call is TRBV20-1, the J call TRBJ1-2; TRBD1 is a possible D gene (5 bases). Germline lookup yields CDR1 DFQATT and CDR2 SNEGSKA (reference sequence). The CDR3 runs 13 residues. Trimming left V 3 bases short and J 3 bases short, with 11 bases between. The CDR3 DNA reads TGCAGTGCTAGTACGGGGGAGGACTATGGCTACACCTTC. Protein sequence: CSASTGEDYGYTF.

The V gene is TRBV7-9, the J gene TRBJ2-7, with D possibly TRBD2 on 6 matching bases. Trimming removed 2 bases from V and 6 bases from J, with 11 bases in between. Germline CDR1 is SEHNR and CDR2 is FQNEAQ (reference sequence). This CDR3 has 13 residues. In DNA form, the CDR3 reads TGTGCCAGCAGCTTACGAGAAGCGGGCGAGCAGTACTTC. Translating gives CASSLREAGEQYF.

The rearrangement links TRBV25-1 to TRBJ1-1, with D possibly TRBD1 on 5 matching bases. In germline, CDR1 is MGHDK, CDR2 SYGVNS. V was pared by 7 bases and J by 1 base, with 7 bases between. The CDR3 consists of 12 residues. The CDR3: CASMQGNTEAFF. For the CDR3, the DNA is TGTGCCAGCATGCAGGGGAACACTGAAGCTTTCTTT.

The chain carries TRBV5-6 and TRBJ1-4; D remains unclear. CDR1 and CDR2 from the germline V gene are SGHDT and YYEEEE. Trimming shortened V by 7 bases and J by 3 bases, and 16 bases separated the two germline ends. CDR3 size: 15 residues. CDR3 DNA: TGTGCCAGCGCCCCCGGGAGCGGGGCTAATGAAAAACTGTTTTTT. Translating gives CASAPGSGANEKLFF.

The rearrangement uses TRBV14 and TRBJ1-2, with a weak D call TRBD1 (5 bases). V lost 1 base to trimming and J lost 4 bases, with 10 bases between them. Germline CDR1 SGHDN, CDR2 FVKESK. The CDR3 runs to 14 residues. DNA for the CDR3: TGTGCCAGCAGCCAAGGCGGACACTCCTATGGCTACACCTTC. Amino acid sequence: CASSQGGHSYGYTF.

The chain joins TRBV19 to TRBJ2-5; 7 nucleotides agree with TRBD1. V was pared by 3 bases and J by 4 bases, with 11 bases of the junction left unmatched. The CDR3 has 16 amino acids. The germline gives CDR1 LNHDA, CDR2 SQIVND (reference sequence). As DNA, the CDR3 is TGTGCCAGTAGTATTGGACAGGCCACCAAGGGAGAGACCCAGTACTTC. Translated: CASSIGQATKGETQYF.

The V and J genes are TRBV6-1 and TRBJ1-2, with 10 positions matching TRBD1. Germline loops: CDR1 MNHNS, CDR2 SASEGT. The V gene end was trimmed by 0 bases and the J gene end by 3 bases; junction bases not matched to a gene: 10. The CDR3 contains 18 residues. CDR3 in amino acids: CASSEAGPGQGTDYGYTF. The CDR3 nucleotides are TGTGCCAGCAGTGAAGCTGGCCCGGGACAGGGGACGGACTATGGCTACACCTTC.

The CDR3 spells CASSMTLGREQYF. The CDR3 DNA is TGTGCCAGTAGTATGACCCTGGGGAGGGAGCAGTACTTC. The V call is TRBV19, the J call TRBJ2-7, with a tentative D call TRBD2 (6 bases). This CDR3 has 13 amino acids. CDR1 is LNHDA, CDR2 SQIVND, per germline (reference sequence). The V end was cut by 3 bases, the J end by 7 bases, with 13 bases between.

This clone occurred once. The chain combines TRBV5-6 with TRBJ2-3; D perhaps matches TRBD1 (6 bases). The CDR3 has 15 amino acids. Germline CDR1 reads SGHDT; CDR2 reads YYEEEE. The germline V and J ends were trimmed by 5 bases and 0 bases, with 13 bases remaining between them. CDR3 bases: TGTGCCAGCAGTAAACGGGACATTAGCACAGATACGCAGTATTTT. Translated: CASSKRDISTDTQYF.

Comment on this clone: The same CDR3 is also encoded by other DNA sequences in this sample. The V call is TRBV3-1 (or the pseudogene TRBV3-2), the J call TRBJ2-7, with 12 positions matching TRBD2. Germline CDR1 LGHDT, CDR2 YNNKEL (reference sequence). V was pared by 3 bases and J by 4 bases, with 4 bases of the junction left unmatched. The CDR3 totals 15 residues. CDR3 DNA: TGTGCCAGCAGCCAGCTAGCGGGAGGGCCGTACGAGCAGTACTTC. Translated: CASSQLAGGPYEQYF.

The chain has TRBV19 and TRBJ1-1; D remains unclear. The CDR3 extends over 15 amino acids. V lost 3 bases to trimming and J lost 4 bases, with 15 bases between them. Germline lookup yields CDR1 LNHDA and CDR2 SQIVND (reference sequence). The CDR3 DNA sequence: TGTGCCAGTAGTATTAGGCTGGGTTCGGGCACTGAAGCTTTCTTT. This sequence encodes CASSIRLGSGTEAFF.

This clone is a singleton in its sample. This chain connects TRBV4-1 to TRBJ2-7; 10 bases are shared with TRBD1. This CDR3 region has 16 residues. The trim removed 2 bases at V and 2 bases at J, leaving 6 bases unmatched. In germline, CDR1 is MGHRA, CDR2 YSYEKL. The CDR3 DNA follows: TGCGCCAGCAGCCAAAACCGGGACAGGGGCGCCTACGAGCAGTACTTC. Translating gives CASSQNRDRGAYEQYF.

The chain carries TRBV5-1 and TRBJ2-5, with TRBD1 matching over 9 bases. V trimming: 2 bases; J trimming: 4 bases; junction bases outside the gene matches: 9. This CDR3 contains 16 residues. CDR1 and CDR2 from the germline V gene are SGHRS and YFSETQ. Written as DNA, the CDR3 is TGCGCCAGCAGCTTCGGCACAGGGGGCAATTCAGAGACCCAGTACTTC. Translating it yields CASSFGTGGNSETQYF.